The T cell receptor (beta chain) under discussion was sequenced for a study of human T cells and chemical hapten exposure. Study results and limitations: There were significantly more large CDR3 similarity clusters among expanded TCRs than among controls.

Regarding time point: patch test 3, about 24 weeks after DPC sensitization. Treatment in this sample: therapeutic diphenylcyclopropenone sensitization with weekly scalp DPC. Authors' processing steps: Per-sample TCR counts ranged from about 20,000 to 750,000, median about 100,000. MiXCR, run by TCRdb on the RACE reads, gives a single entry per CDR3 protein. For this entry, the V and J calls and clone size follow TCRdb and not the study's own pipeline. The sample records over 75,000 distinct CDR3 sequences, about a tenth being singletons. This clonotype was observed at least ten times. The target antigen is unknown. The sample was whole blood, taken in connection with sensitization to the hapten diphenylcyclopropenone (DPC). The receptor was isolated from a woman in her thirties with alopecia areata. Some clones in this sample may be carry-over from other donors' samples.

The DNA of the CDR3 is TGCGCCAGCAGCCAAGCCACAGGGGGTATTACAGATACGCAGTATTTT. Translating gives CASSQATGGITDTQYF. The chain uses TRBV5-1 and TRBJ2-3, with 8 bases identical to TRBD1. Germline values: CDR1 SGHRS, CDR2 YFSETQ. V lost 4 bases to trimming and J lost 3 bases; unmatched junction nucleotides: 10. This CDR3 region has 16 residues.